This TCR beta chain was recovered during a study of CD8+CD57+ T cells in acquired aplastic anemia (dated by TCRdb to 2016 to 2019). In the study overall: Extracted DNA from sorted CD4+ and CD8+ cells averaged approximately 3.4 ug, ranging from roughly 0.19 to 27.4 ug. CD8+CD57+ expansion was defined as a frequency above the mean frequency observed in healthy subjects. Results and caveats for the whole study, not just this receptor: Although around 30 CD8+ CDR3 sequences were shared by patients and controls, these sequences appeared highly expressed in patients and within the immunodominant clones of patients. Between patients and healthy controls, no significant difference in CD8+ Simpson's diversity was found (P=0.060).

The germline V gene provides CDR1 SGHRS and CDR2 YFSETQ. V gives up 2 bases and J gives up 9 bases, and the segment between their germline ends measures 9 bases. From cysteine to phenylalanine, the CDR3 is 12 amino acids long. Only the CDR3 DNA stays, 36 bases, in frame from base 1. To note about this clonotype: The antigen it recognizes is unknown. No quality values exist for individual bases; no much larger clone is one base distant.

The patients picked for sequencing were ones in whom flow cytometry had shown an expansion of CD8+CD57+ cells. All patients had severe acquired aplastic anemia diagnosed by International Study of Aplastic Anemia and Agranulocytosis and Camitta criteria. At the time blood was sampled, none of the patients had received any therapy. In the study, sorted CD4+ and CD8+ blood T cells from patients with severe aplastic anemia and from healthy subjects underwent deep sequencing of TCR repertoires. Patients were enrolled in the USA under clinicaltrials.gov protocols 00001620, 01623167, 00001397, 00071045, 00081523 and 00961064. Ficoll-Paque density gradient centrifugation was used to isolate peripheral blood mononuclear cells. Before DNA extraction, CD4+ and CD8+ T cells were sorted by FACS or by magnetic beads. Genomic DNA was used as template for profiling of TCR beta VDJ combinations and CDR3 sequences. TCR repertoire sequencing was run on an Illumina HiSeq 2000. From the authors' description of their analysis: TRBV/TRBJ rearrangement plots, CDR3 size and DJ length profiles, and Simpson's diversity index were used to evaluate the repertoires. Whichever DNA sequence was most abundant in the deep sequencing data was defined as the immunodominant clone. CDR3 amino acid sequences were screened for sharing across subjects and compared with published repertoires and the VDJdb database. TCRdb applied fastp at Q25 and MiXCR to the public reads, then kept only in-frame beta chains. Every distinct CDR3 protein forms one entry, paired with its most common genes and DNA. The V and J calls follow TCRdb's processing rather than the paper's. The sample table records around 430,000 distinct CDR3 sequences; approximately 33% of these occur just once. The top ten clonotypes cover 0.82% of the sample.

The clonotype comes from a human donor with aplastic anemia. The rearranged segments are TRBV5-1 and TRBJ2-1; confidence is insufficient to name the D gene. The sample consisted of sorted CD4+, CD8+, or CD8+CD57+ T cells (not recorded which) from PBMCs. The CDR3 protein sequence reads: CASSLTVLEQFF. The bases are TGCGCCAGCAGCTTAACGGTTCTTGAGCAGTTCTTC.